These 3 T cell receptor beta chains share one sample of origin, sequenced in a study of shared clonotypes between healthy human individuals. Measured with immunoSEQ multiplex PCR; TCRdb has only the in-frame clones, and not every one. This sample has about 2.4 million clones, with roughly 93% found just once. Sequencing was carried out using naive CD4+ T cells from PBMCs. Subset reported: CD45RA+ positively selected. Receptors originate from a man aged 18 to 35 in good health. Some clones in this sample may be carry-over from other donors' samples.

CDR3 in amino acids: CSGRLAGEYNEQFF. As DNA, the CDR3 is TGCAGCGGCAGACTAGCGGGAGAGTACAATGAGCAGTTCTTC. The chain joins TRBV29-1 to TRBJ2-1; 12 positions agree with TRBD2. The CDR3 is 14 amino acids. V was clipped by 7 bases and J by 4 bases; unmatched bases: 5. CDR1 SQVTM and CDR2 ANQGSEA come from the germline V gene.

V and J are TRBV28 and TRBJ1-3; D unresolved. The V end was cut by 6 bases, the J end by 3 bases, with 6 bases between. Germline V gives CDR1 MDHEN, CDR2 SYDVKM. This CDR3 has 12 residues. CDR3 nucleotides: TGTGCCAGCAGGGTACTTGGAAACACCATATATTTT. This codes for CASRVLGNTIYF.

This clone was seen once. This chain joins TRBV7-8 and TRBJ2-1; D is possibly TRBD2 (5 bases). V was shortened by 1 base and J by 6 bases, with 10 bases between the two germline ends. This CDR3 contains 14 residues. The germline CDR1 and CDR2 sequences are SGHVS and FQNEAQ. CDR3 amino acids: CASSLVRLPNEQFF. The CDR3 region has the DNA TGTGCCAGCAGCTTAGTTCGACTACCCAATGAGCAGTTCTTC.